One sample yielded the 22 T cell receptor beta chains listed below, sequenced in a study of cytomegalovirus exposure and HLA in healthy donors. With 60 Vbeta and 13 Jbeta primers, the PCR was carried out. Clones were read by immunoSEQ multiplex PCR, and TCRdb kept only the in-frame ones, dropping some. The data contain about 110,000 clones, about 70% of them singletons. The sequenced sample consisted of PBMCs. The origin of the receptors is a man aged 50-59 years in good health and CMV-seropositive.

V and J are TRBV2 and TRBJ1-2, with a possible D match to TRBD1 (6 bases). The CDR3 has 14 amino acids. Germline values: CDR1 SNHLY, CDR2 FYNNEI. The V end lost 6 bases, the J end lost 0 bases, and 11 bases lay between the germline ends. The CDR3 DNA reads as TGTGCCAGCAGGACAGGACGAACTAACTATGGCTACACCTTC. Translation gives CASRTGRTNYGYTF.

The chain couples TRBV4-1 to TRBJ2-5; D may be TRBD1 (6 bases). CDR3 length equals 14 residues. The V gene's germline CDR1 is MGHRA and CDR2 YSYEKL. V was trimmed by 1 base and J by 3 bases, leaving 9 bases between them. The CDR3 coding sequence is TGCGCCAGCAGCCAAGTAGGGGGTGAAGAGACCCAGTACTTC. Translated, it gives CASSQVGGEETQYF.

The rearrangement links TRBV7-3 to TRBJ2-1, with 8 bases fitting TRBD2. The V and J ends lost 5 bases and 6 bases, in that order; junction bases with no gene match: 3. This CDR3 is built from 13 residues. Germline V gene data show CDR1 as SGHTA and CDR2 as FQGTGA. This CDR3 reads CASSPGRGNEQFF. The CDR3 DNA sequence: TGTGCCAGCAGCCCCGGGAGGGGCAATGAGCAGTTCTTC.

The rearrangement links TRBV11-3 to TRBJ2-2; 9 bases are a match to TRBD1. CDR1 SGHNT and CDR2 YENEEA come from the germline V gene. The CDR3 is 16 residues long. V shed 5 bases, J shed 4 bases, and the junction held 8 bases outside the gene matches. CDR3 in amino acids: CASSPRQGVGTGELFF. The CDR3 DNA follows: TGTGCCAGCAGCCCTCGACAGGGGGTGGGCACCGGGGAGCTGTTTTTT.

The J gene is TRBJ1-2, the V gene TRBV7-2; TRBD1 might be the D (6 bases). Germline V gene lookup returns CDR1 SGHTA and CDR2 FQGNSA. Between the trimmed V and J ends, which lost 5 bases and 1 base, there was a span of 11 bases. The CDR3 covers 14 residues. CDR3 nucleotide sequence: TGTGCCAGCAGCCCGGGACAAATTAACTATGGCTACACCTTC. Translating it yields CASSPGQINYGYTF.

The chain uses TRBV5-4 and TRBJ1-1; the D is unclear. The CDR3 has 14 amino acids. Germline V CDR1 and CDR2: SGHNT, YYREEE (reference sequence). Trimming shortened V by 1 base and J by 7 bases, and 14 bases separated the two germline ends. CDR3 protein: CASSLSRGTIEAFF. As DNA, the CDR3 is TGTGCCAGCAGCTTGTCTAGAGGAACCATTGAAGCTTTCTTT.

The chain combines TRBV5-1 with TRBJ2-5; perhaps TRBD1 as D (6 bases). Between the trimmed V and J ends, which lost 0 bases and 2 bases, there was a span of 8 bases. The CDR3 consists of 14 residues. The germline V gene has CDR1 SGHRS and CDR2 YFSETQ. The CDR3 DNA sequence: TGCGCCAGCAGCTTGGGGACAGAGCAAGAGACCCAGTACTTC. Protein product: CASSLGTEQETQYF.

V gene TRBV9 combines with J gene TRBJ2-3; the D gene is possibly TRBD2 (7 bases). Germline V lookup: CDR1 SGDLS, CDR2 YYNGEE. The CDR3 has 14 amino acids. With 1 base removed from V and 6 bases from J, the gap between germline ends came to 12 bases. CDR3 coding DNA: TGTGCCAGCAGCGTAAGGGGGGGGGAGGATACGCAGTATTTT. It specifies CASSVRGGEDTQYF.

The CDR3, as DNA: TGCGCCAGCAGCTTGGGAGGGAGGGTCACAGATACGCAGTATTTT. As protein: CASSLGGRVTDTQYF. V usage is TRBV5-1 and J usage is TRBJ2-3; 7 bases line up with TRBD2. With V trimmed by 0 bases and J by 2 bases, 3 bases remained unmatched. The germline V gene encodes CDR1 SGHRS and CDR2 YFSETQ. This CDR3 region has 15 residues.

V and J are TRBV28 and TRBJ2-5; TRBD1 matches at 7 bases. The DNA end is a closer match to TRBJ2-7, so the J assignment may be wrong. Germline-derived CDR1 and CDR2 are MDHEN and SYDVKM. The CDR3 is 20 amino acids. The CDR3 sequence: CASSSIGGWASRGYRNEQYF. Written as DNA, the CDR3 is TGTGCCAGCAGTTCTATTGGTGGGTGGGCGAGCAGGGGGTATCGGAACGAGCAGTACTTC.

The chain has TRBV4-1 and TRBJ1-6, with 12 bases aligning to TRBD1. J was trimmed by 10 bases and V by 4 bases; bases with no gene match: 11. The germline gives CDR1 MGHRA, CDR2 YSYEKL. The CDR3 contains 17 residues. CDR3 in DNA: TGCGCCAGCAGCCCCATGGGGACAGGGGGCGGGAGATCACCCCTCCACTTT. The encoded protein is CASSPMGTGGGRSPLHF.

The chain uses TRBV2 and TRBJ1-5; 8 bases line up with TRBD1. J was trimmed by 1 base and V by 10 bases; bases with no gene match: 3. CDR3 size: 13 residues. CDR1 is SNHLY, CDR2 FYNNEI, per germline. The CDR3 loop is CATRQGSNQPQHF. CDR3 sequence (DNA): TGTGCCACCCGACAGGGGAGCAATCAGCCCCAGCATTTT.

This CDR3 is CASSYSTRTGELFF. As DNA, the CDR3 is TGTGCCAGCAGTTACTCGACGAGGACCGGGGAGCTGTTTTTT. This chain connects TRBV6-5 to TRBJ2-2, with D uncertain. This CDR3 has 14 residues. The ends were cut back, 0 bases at V and 5 bases at J, with 7 bases in the middle. The germline gives CDR1 MNHEY, CDR2 SVGAGI.

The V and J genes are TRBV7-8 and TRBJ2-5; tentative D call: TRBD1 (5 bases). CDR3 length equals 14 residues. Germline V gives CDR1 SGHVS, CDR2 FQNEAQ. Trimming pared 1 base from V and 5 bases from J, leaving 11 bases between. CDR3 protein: CASSLGQGVETQYF. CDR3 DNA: TGTGCCAGCAGCTTAGGGCAGGGTGTTGAGACCCAGTACTTC.

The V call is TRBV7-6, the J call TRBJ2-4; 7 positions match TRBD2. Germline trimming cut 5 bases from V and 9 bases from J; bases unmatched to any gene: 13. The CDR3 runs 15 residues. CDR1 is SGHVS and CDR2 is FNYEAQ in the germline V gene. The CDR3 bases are TGTGCCAGCAGCCCAGCGGGACCCCAGAGAGGCATTCAGTACTTC. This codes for CASSPAGPQRGIQYF.

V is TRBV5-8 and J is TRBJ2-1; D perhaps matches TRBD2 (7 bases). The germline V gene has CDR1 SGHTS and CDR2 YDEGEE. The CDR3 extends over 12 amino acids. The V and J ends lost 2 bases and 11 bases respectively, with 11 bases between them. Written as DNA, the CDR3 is TGTGCCAGCAGCTTAGGGGGAGGGAAGCAGTTCTTC. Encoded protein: CASSLGGGKQFF.

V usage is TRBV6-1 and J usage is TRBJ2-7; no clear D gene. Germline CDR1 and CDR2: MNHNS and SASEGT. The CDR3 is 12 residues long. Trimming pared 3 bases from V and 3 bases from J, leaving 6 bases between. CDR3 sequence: CASSDLFYEQYF. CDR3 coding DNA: TGTGCCAGCAGTGACCTCTTCTACGAGCAGTACTTC.

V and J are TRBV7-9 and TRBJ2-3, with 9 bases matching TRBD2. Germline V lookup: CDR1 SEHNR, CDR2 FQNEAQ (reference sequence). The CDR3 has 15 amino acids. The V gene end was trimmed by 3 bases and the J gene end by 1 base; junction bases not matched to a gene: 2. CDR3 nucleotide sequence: TGTGCCAGCAGCTTGTGGACTAGCGGCACAGATACGCAGTATTTT. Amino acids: CASSLWTSGTDTQYF.

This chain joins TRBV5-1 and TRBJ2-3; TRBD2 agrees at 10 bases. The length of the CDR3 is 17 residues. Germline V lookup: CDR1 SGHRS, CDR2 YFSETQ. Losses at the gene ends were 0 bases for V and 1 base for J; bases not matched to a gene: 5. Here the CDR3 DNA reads TGCGCCAGCAGCTTGGCGTCGAGCGGGGGGGGCACAGATACGCAGTATTTT. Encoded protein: CASSLASSGGGTDTQYF.

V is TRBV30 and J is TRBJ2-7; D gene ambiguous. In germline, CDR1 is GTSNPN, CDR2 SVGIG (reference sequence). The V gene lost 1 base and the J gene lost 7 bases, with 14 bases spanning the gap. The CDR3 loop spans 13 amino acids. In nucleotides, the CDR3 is TGTGCCTGGAGTGGCGAGAGTACGGTGGAGCAGTACTTC. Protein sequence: CAWSGESTVEQYF.

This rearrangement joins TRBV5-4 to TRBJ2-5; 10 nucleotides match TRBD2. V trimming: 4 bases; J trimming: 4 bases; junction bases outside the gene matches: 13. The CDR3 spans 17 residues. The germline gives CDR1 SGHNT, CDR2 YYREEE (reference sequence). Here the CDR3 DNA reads TGTGCCAGCAGCCTCGGGAAACAAGCGGGAGGGGGAGAGACCCAGTACTTC. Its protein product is CASSLGKQAGGGETQYF.

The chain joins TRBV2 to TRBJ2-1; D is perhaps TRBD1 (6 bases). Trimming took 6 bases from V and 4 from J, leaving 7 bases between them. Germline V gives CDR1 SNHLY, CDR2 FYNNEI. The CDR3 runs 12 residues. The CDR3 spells CASSGQYNEQFF. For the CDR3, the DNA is TGTGCCAGCAGCGGACAGTACAATGAGCAGTTCTTC.